This T cell receptor beta chain is from a study of blood T cell repertoires in COVID-19. Study as a whole: The analysed material was cDNA or gDNA that came from T cells, B-cell-depleted T cells, or PBMCs.

As originally analysed: Amplification from reference gene primers served as the basis for estimated nucleated cell counts. Generated by immunoSEQ multiplex PCR, the TCRdb table keeps only in-frame clones and is missing some. The V and J calls and the clone size are those of that table, but D and trimming were determined from the DNA. This table has under 300,000 clones, roughly 82% appearing once. The length of the CDR3 is 14 residues. V was pared by 5 bases and J by 6 bases, with 16 bases between. Germline lookup yields CDR1 LNHDA and CDR2 SQIVND (reference sequence). This sequence was found in a man at least 80 years old with acute or convalescent COVID-19. This sequence joins TRBV19 and TRBJ1-1; unclear D gene. The sequencing input was peripheral blood. CDR3 residues: CASSFGPEVAEAFF. For the CDR3, the DNA is TGTGCCAGTAGTTTTGGTCCCGAGGTTGCTGAAGCTTTCTTT.